The clone carrying this T cell receptor beta chain was seen more than once but under ten times. These data originate in a study of glioma-infiltrating T cells. Using RNA template, CDR3s of TCR alpha and beta were amplified with iRepertoire arm-PCR. TCRdb called the multiplex PCR reads again in MiXCR, with one record for every CDR3 protein. Of about 180,000 distinct CDR3 sequences listed, around 40% are singletons. This sequence was found in a human donor with low-grade glioma or glioblastoma, undergoing nonglioma brain surgery, or in good health (not recorded which). The sequencing input was glioma tissue, nonneoplastic brain tissue, or PBMCs (not recorded which).

The DNA for the CDR3 is TGTGCCAGCAAACTAGGGACCACGGGGATCCAAGAGACCCAGTACTTC. Translation gives CASKLGTTGIQETQYF. The rearrangement joins TRBV7-9 to TRBJ2-5; either TRBD1 or TRBD2 may fit D (5 bases each). The ends were cut back, 7 bases at V and 1 base at J, with 19 bases in the middle. Looked up from germline, CDR1 is SEHNR and CDR2 is FQNEAQ (reference sequence). This CDR3 has 16 amino acids. Variable domain in full (rest from reference TRBV7-9 and TRBJ2-5): DTGVSQNPRHKITKRGQNVTFRCDPISEHNRLYWYRQTLGQGPEFLTYFQNEAQLEKSRLLSDRFSAERPKGSFSTLEIQRTEQGDSAMYLCASKLGTTGIQETQYFGPGTRLLVL.